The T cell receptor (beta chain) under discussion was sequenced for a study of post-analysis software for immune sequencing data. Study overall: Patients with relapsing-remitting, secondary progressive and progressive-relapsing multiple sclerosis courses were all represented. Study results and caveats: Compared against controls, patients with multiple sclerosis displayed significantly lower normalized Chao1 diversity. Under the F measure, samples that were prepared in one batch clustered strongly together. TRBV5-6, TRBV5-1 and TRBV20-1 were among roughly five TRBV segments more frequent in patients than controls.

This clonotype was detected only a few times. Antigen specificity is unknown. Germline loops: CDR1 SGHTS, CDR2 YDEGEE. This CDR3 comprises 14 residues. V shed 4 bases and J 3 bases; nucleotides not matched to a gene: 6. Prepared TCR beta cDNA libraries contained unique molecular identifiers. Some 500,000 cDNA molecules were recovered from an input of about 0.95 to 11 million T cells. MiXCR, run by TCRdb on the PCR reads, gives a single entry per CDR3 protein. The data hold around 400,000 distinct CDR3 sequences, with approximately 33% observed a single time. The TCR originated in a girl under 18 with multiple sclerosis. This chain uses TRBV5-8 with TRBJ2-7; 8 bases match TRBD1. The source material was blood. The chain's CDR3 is CASSPGQEFYEQYF. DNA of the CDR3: TGTGCCAGCAGCCCGGGACAGGAATTCTACGAGCAGTACTTC.